The following is a T cell receptor beta chain sequence with its context. What it recognizes is unknown. The record originates from a study of metastatic and nonmetastatic thyroid tumors. Study-level background: The comparison covered peripheral blood and tumor or nodule tissue in malignant and benign thyroid patients. Whole-study results and caveats: Malignant tumors reportedly showed significantly higher TCR beta diversity than benign nodules in both blood and tumor.

CDR1 LNHDA and CDR2 SQIVND come from the germline V gene (reference sequence). Between the trimmed V and J ends, which lost 10 bases and 2 bases, there was a span of 18 bases. This CDR3 has 14 residues. In the authors' methods: CDR3 was compared across clinicopathological groups, and the resulting differences were used to build a distant-metastasis classifier for papillary thyroid cancer. TCRdb re-analyzed the PCR reads through MiXCR. These V and J calls derive from TCRdb rather than the authors' analysis. This sample has tens of thousands of clones, with under 15% found just once. Each patient went into thyroid surgery without having received any treatment.

The genes are TRBV19 and TRBJ2-7; D not certain. The specimen was tumor tissue. This receptor was identified in a female donor with papillary thyroid cancer or a benign thyroid nodule (not recorded which). Some clones in this sample may be carry-over from other donors' samples. The DNA for the CDR3 is TGTGCCAATAGGTCTGGCGGTTCGGCCTACGAGCAGTACTTC. Its protein product is CANRSGGSAYEQYF. Together with reference TRBV19 and TRBJ2-7, the CDR3 gives the full variable domain: DGGITQSPKYLFRKEGQNVTLSCEQNLNHDAMYWYRQDPGQGLRLIYYSQIVNDFQKGDIAEGYSVSREKKESFPLTVTSAQKNPTAFYLCANRSGGSAYEQYFGPGTRLTVT.